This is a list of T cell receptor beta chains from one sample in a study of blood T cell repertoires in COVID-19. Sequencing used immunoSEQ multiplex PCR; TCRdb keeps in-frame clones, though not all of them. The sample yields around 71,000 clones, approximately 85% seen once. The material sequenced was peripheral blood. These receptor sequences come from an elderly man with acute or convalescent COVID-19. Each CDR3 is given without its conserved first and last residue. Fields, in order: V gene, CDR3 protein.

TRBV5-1	ASSFARTRDRGLDEQF
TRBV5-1	ASSLETGGTEAF
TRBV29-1	SVAGQGTYEQY
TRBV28	ASSSGQGYEQY
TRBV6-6	ASRPTSVSSYEQY
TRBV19	ASKQGSDEKLF
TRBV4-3	ASSEDRGRGANVLT
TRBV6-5	ASSYAGGYDTQY
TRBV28	ASSPGSSYEQY
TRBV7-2	ASSPTGHGVQTQY
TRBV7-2	ASSLTRANEQF
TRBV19	ASSMEVRSYNSPLH
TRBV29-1	SAEQRGEQY
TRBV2	ASSARTDSYEQY
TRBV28	ASSFLEVTGTGELF
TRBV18	ASSPGSGVQETQY
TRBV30	AWSTDRAEN
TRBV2	ASSAGYGYT
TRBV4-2	ASSQANRGPESFYEQY
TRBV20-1	SASRAGGSTDTQY
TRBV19	ASSLQGPQPQH
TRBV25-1	ASSDPTGGETQY
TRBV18	ASSPRGAGEKLF
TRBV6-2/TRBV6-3	ASSYRETEAF
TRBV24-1	ATSGPGGLQETQY
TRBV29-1	SVARQRWQF
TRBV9	ASSAGLEVYNEQF
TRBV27	ASNKAGLAGTDTQY
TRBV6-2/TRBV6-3	ASSSQGYEQY
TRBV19	ASSIAGVGGTGVTDTQY
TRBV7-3	ASSSDYGEQF
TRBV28	ASSAHVSPLH
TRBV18	ASSPGQLKETQY
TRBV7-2	ASSTQGTGTDTQY
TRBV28	ASSTRTEGGGYT
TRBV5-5	ASSLAEYYGYT
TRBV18	ASSHNWEVAGTQY
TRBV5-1	ASRTGSYEQY
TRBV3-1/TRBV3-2	ASSQVGWYEQF
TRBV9	ASSVGWDRRNEKLF
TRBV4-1	ASSQDQRGRAGELF
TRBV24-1	ATSDNSPGEPQH
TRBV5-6	ASSPQGGPNEKLF
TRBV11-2	ASSDPGSGSFSEQF
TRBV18	ASSPVPGQGAINYGYT
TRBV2	ASSGTGGINEQY
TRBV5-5	ASSWSTVGTDTQY
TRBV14	ASSQGRGETQY
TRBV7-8	ASSLTGNGYT
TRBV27	ASSSTSDRDESVFEKLF
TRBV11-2	ASSARYRGLGTNTIY
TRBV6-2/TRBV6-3	ASSSLGGVRPQH